These 17 T cell receptor beta chains were sequenced from one sample in a study of cytomegalovirus exposure and HLA in healthy donors (dated by TCRdb to about 2017). The library was built by means of the immunoSEQ multiplex PCR assay. For the multiplex PCR, a mixture combining 60 forward primers for TCR Vbeta segments and 13 reverse primers for TCR Jbeta segments was used. TCRdb took over this immuneACCESS table, retaining in-frame rearrangements with V and J assigned. Such tables are incomplete; in checked studies, under half of the missing clones stem from an unresolved V gene, and the remainder is unexplained. Counted in this sample were about 190,000 clones; 79% of them appeared once. Around 1.6% of the sample is in the top ten clones. Sequencing used PBMCs. Receptor source: a woman between 18 and 30 years old in good health and CMV-seronegative.

This clone occurred once. The rearrangement links TRBV29-1 to TRBJ1-5; D not resolved. Trimming took off 4 bases at V and 3 bases at J, with 16 bases between the two ends. Germline loops: CDR1 SQVTM, CDR2 ANQGSEA. The CDR3 is 15 amino acids. CDR3 amino acids: CSVVFGSGPNQPQHF. The CDR3 bases are TGCAGCGTTGTCTTTGGGTCAGGCCCCAATCAGCCCCAGCATTTT.

The V and J genes are TRBV19 and TRBJ2-7; no firm D call. The V gene's germline CDR1 is LNHDA and CDR2 SQIVND (reference sequence). CDR3 size: 13 residues. V was trimmed by 5 bases and J by 0 bases, leaving 8 bases between them. CDR3 region: CASSLAASYEQYF. CDR3 sequence (DNA): TGTGCCAGTAGTTTGGCGGCCTCCTACGAGCAGTACTTC.

The CDR3 loop reads CASSLSGALQFF. The CDR3 DNA reads as TGTGCCAGCAGTCTCTCAGGGGCCCTCCAGTTCTTC. The J gene is TRBJ2-1, the V gene TRBV6-5; possibly TRBD1 for D (6 bases). The CDR3 totals 12 residues. CDR1 and CDR2 (germline): MNHEY, SVGAGI. The V and J ends lost 5 bases and 13 bases respectively, with 15 bases between them.

This chain uses TRBV27 with TRBJ2-7; weak D call: TRBD1 (5 bases). The CDR3 spans 13 residues. The ends were cut back, 0 bases at V and 4 bases at J, with 7 bases in the middle. Per germline, CDR1 MNHEY and CDR2 SMNVEV (reference sequence). CDR3 in DNA: TGTGCCAGCAGTTTATCGCCAGGGTACGAGCAGTACTTC. Translation gives CASSLSPGYEQYF.

The chain combines TRBV29-1 with TRBJ2-7, with 7 bases identical to TRBD2. This CDR3 comprises 13 residues. Germline values: CDR1 SQVTM, CDR2 ANQGSEA. Trimming at V came to 4 bases and at J to 3 bases, leaving 6 bases not matched to a gene. The CDR3 bases are TGCAGCGTTGCTGTGGGGGGGGACTACGAGCAGTACTTC. It is translated as CSVAVGGDYEQYF.

About this clone itself: This CDR3 is also generated by other DNA sequences in the sample. The V call is TRBV14, the J call TRBJ1-1; D perhaps matches TRBD1 (5 bases). CDR1 and CDR2 from the germline V gene are SGHDN and FVKESK. Trimming left V 3 bases short and J 8 bases short, with 7 bases between. This CDR3 has 11 amino acids. The CDR3 loop is CASSQGGEAFF. The DNA of the CDR3 is TGTGCCAGCAGCCAGGGGGGGGAAGCTTTCTTT.

The chain has TRBV19 and TRBJ1-6; TRBD1 might be the D (5 bases). Germline-derived CDR1 and CDR2 are LNHDA and SQIVND (reference sequence). With 5 bases removed from V and 5 bases from J, the gap between germline ends came to 16 bases. The CDR3 loop spans 16 amino acids. The CDR3 DNA sequence: TGTGCCAGTAGTCCCTCCCAGGGCATGGATAATTCACCCCTCCACTTT. Translation gives CASSPSQGMDNSPLHF.

The chain carries TRBV27 and TRBJ2-2, with 14 bases aligning to TRBD2. V lost 4 bases to trimming and J lost 5 bases; unmatched junction nucleotides: 0. CDR1 is MNHEY and CDR2 is SMNVEV in the germline V gene (reference sequence). The CDR3 consists of 15 residues. CDR3: CASSWTSGGTGELFF. Written as DNA, the CDR3 is TGTGCCAGCAGTTGGACTAGCGGGGGGACCGGGGAGCTGTTTTTT.

In DNA form, the CDR3 reads TGCAGTGCTAGCAACTCCTACGAGCAGTACTTC. This gives the protein CSASNSYEQYF. The gene calls are TRBV20-1 and TRBJ2-7; D not resolved. The CDR3 contains 11 residues. V lost 3 bases and J 0 bases, leaving 3 bases between the germline ends. Germline CDR1 reads DFQATT; CDR2 reads SNEGSKA (reference sequence).

The chain combines TRBV9 with TRBJ2-5, with TRBD1 identical over 8 bases. Germline V gene lookup returns CDR1 SGDLS and CDR2 YYNGEE. The V and J ends lost 4 bases and 2 bases, in that order; junction bases with no gene match: 7. The CDR3 has 15 residues. The CDR3 spells CASSTWGTGQETQYF. The CDR3 bases are TGTGCCAGCAGCACCTGGGGGACAGGACAAGAGACCCAGTACTTC.

The chain joins TRBV5-6 to TRBJ2-7; 7 nucleotides agree with TRBD1. Germline CDR1 SGHDT, CDR2 YYEEEE. The CDR3 runs to 13 residues. V lost 6 bases, J lost 3 bases, and 6 bases stayed unmatched. CDR3 sequence: CASTRTGFYEQYF. The CDR3 DNA sequence: TGTGCCAGCACAAGGACAGGTTTCTACGAGCAGTACTTC.

The chain links TRBV5-1 to TRBJ2-7; 10 positions agree with TRBD1. V lost 4 bases and J lost 3; bases outside the gene matches: 7. CDR3 length: 15 amino acids. Germline V CDR1 and CDR2: SGHRS, YFSETQ. The CDR3 loop reads CASSADRDRGYEQYF. Here the CDR3 DNA reads TGCGCCAGCAGCGCGGACCGGGACAGGGGCTACGAGCAGTACTTC.

This chain links TRBV14 with TRBJ2-3; 10 positions match TRBD2. Trimming at V came to 4 bases and at J to 5 bases, leaving 9 bases not matched to a gene. Germline values: CDR1 SGHDN, CDR2 FVKESK. The CDR3 is made up of 16 amino acids. The CDR3 DNA reads TGTGCCAGCAGCCCTCCCAGCGGGGGGGCAAGAGATACGCAGTATTTT. It encodes CASSPPSGGARDTQYF.

In its sample, this clone was seen once. The chain links TRBV7-8 to TRBJ2-7, with TRBD2 identical over 7 bases. Per germline, CDR1 SGHVS and CDR2 FQNEAQ. Trimming at V came to 3 bases and at J to 2 bases, leaving 7 bases not matched to a gene. The CDR3 spans 15 residues. CDR3 sequence reads: CASSFGGEGTYEQYF. CDR3 nucleotides: TGTGCCAGCAGCTTCGGAGGGGAGGGCACCTACGAGCAGTACTTC.

A few counts support this clone. This rearrangement joins TRBV6-5 to TRBJ2-7; D is perhaps TRBD1 (5 bases). Germline V gene data show CDR1 as MNHEY and CDR2 as SVGAGI. The CDR3 is 11 amino acids. V lost 6 bases, J lost 3 bases, and 6 bases lay in between. In nucleotides, the CDR3 is TGTGCCAGCAGCGACAGCTACGAGCAGTACTTC. Translated, it gives CASSDSYEQYF.

The J gene is TRBJ1-5, the V gene TRBV4-2; 7 bases fit TRBD1. The length of the CDR3 is 15 residues. Germline trimming cut 3 bases from V and 6 bases from J; bases unmatched to any gene: 8. Germline CDR1 LGHNA, CDR2 YNFKEQ. CDR3 DNA: TGTGCCAGCAGCCACGACAGGGAGTGGGCTCAGCCCCAGCATTTT. This translates into CASSHDREWAQPQHF.

J is TRBJ2-5 and V is TRBV4-2; TRBD2 aligns across 16 bases. This CDR3 comprises 17 residues. V trimming: 3 bases; J trimming: 4 bases; junction bases outside the gene matches: 5. Germline CDR1 LGHNA, CDR2 YNFKEQ. The CDR3 protein is CASSQGLAGGPGETQYF. CDR3 sequence (DNA): TGTGCCAGCAGCCAGGGACTAGCGGGGGGGCCGGGAGAGACCCAGTACTTC.